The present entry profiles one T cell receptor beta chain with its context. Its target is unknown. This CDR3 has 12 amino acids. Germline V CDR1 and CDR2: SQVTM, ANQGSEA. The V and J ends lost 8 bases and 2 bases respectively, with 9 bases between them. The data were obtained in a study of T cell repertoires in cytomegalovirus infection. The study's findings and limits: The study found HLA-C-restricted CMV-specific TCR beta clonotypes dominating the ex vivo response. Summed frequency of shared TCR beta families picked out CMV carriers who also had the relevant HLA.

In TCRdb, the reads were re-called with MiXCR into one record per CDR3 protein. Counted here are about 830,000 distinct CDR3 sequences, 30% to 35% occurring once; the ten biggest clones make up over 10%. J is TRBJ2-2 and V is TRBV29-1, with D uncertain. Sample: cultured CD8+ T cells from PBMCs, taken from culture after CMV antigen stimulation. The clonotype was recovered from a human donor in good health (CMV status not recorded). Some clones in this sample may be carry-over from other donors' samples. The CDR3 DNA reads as TGCAGCACTCCAGGAAACACCGGGGAGCTGTTTTTT. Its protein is CSTPGNTGELFF.